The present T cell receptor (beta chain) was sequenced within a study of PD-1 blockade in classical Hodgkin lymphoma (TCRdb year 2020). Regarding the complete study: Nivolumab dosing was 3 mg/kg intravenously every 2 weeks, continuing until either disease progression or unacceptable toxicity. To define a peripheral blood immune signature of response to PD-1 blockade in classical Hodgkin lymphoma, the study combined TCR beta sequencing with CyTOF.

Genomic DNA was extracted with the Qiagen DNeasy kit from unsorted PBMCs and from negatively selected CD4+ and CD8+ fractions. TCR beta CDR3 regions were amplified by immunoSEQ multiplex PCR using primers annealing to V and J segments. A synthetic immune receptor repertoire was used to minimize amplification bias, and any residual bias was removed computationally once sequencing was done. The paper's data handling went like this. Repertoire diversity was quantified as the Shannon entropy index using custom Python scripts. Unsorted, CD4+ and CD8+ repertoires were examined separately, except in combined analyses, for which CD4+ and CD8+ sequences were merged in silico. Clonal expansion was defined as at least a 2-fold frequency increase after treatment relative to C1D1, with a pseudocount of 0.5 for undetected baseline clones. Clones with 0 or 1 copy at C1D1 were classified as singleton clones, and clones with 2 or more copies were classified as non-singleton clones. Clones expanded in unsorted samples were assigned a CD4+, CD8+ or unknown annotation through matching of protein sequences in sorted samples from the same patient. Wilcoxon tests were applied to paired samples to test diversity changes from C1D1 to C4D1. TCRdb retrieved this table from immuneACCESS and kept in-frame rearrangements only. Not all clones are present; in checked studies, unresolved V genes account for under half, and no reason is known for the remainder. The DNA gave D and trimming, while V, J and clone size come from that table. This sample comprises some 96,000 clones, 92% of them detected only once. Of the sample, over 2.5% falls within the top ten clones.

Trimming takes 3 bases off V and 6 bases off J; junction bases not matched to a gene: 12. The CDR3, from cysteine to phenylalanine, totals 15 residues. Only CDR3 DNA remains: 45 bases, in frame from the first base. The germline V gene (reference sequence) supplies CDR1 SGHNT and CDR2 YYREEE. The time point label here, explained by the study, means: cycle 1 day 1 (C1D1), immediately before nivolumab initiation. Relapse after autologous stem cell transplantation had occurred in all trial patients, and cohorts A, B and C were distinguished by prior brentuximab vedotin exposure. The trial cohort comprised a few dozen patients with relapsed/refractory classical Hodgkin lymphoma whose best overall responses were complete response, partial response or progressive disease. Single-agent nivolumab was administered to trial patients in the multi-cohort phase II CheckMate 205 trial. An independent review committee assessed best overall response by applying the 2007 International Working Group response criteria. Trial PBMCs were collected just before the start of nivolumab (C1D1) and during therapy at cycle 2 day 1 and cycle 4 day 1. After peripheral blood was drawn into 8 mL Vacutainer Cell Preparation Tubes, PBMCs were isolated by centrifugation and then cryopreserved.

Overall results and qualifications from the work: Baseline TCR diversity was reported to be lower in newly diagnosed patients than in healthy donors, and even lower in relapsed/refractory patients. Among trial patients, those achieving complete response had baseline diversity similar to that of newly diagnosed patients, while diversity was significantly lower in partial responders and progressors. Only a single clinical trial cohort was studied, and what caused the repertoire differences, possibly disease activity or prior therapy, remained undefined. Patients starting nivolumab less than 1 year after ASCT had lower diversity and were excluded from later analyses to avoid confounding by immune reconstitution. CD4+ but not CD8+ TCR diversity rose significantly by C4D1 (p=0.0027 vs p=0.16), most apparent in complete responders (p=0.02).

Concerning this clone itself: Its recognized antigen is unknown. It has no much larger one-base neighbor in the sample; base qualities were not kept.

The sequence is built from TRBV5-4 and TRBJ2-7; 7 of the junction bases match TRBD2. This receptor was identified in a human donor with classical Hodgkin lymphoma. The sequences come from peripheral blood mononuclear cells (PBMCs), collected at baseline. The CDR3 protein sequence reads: CASSSELATWGEQYF. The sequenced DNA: TGTGCCAGCAGCTCGGAACTAGCGACTTGGGGCGAGCAGTACTTC.